The 2 T cell receptor beta chains below all came from one sample that was sequenced in a study of T cell changes during pregnancy in multiple sclerosis. This table comes from immunoSEQ multiplex PCR, and its TCRdb copy is limited to in-frame clones, with some not included. The repertoire holds some 38,000 clones, with around nine tenths as singletons. The specimen comprised CD4+ T cells from peripheral blood mononuclear cells, sampled after pregnancy. The receptor source for this set is a female donor in good health, enrolled as a control in a pregnancy study.

This chain connects TRBV7-2 to TRBJ1-1; D gene uncertain. Germline V lookup: CDR1 SGHTA, CDR2 FQGNSA. CDR3 size: 14 residues. Trimming stripped 2 bases from V and 7 bases from J, with 14 bases between. As DNA, the CDR3 is TGTGCCAGCAGCTTATTCCGGGTCGGGTTTGAAGCTTTCTTT. It specifies CASSLFRVGFEAFF.

The chain couples TRBV27 to TRBJ2-1; D call uncertain. Germline V CDR1 and CDR2: MNHEY, SMNVEV (reference sequence). The CDR3 has 15 residues. Between the trimmed V and J ends, which lost 2 bases and 3 bases, there was a span of 11 bases. CDR3 in amino acids: CASSLIKPHYNEQFF. Here the CDR3 DNA reads TGTGCCAGCAGTTTAATAAAGCCCCACTACAATGAGCAGTTCTTC.